A selection of T cell receptor beta chains follows, all from one sample in a study of OX40 agonist ivuxolimab in advanced cancers. Assay used: immunoSEQ multiplex PCR; TCRdb lists only in-frame clones, some missing. The repertoire holds nearly 55,000 clones, about 89% seen once, with about 1.4% in the top ten. Specimen: CD4+ or CD8+ T cells sorted from blood, collected in a trial of the OX40 agonist ivuxolimab. The origin of the receptors is an adult with an advanced solid tumor such as melanoma, head and neck, liver or kidney cancer. CDR3s include the opening cysteine and the closing phenylalanine or tryptophan. D genes are given only for firm matches. A row's size may be missing; if present it is once, few, many or a size class.

V	D	J	size	CDR3	DNA
TRBV5-4	TRBD2	TRBJ2-5	NA	CASSLDGTRQETQYF	TGTGCCAGCAGCTTGGATGGGACTAGACAAGAGACCCAGTACTTC
TRBV15	TRBD1	TRBJ2-7	NA	CATSRRDSGYEQYF	TGTGCCACCAGCAGAAGGGACAGCGGCTACGAGCAGTACTTC
TRBV7-2	TRBD1	TRBJ2-5	once	CASSRGTGETQYF	TGTGCCAGCAGCCGAGGGACAGGAGAGACCCAGTACTTC
TRBV12-5	NA	TRBJ2-7	NA	CASGLVMYEQYF	TGTGCTAGTGGTTTGGTAATGTACGAGCAGTACTTC
TRBV18	TRBD2	TRBJ2-3	NA	CASSPFVPSGTDTQYF	TGTGCCAGCTCACCATTCGTGCCTAGCGGGACAGATACGCAGTATTTT
TRBV10-3	NA	TRBJ2-2	NA	CAIEVTVTGELFF	TGTGCCATCGAAGTCACAGTCACCGGGGAGCTGTTTTTT
TRBV7-9	NA	TRBJ1-4	NA	CASSQQGPGEKLFF	TGTGCCAGCAGCCAACAGGGTCCGGGTGAAAAACTGTTTTTT
TRBV6-1	NA	TRBJ1-1	NA	CASTLVEREAFF	TGTGCCAGCACCCTGGTGGAGCGTGAAGCTTTCTTT
TRBV25-1	NA	TRBJ2-5	NA	CASSEEGSPQETQYF	TGTGCCAGCAGTGAAGAGGGGTCCCCACAAGAGACCCAGTACTTC
TRBV6-5	NA	TRBJ1-4	NA	CASSIGVTNEKLFF	TGTGCCAGCAGTATAGGGGTCACTAATGAAAAACTGTTTTTT
TRBV27	TRBD2	TRBJ2-5	once	CASLRDQREVRETQYF	TGTGCCAGCCTCAGAGACCAGCGGGAGGTGAGGGAGACCCAGTACTTC
TRBV29-1	NA	TRBJ2-7	NA	CSVRTFAYEQYF	TGCAGCGTCCGGACATTTGCTTACGAGCAGTACTTC
TRBV6-1	TRBD1	TRBJ1-1	NA	CASSEAGTGGGTEAFF	TGTGCCAGCAGTGAAGCGGGGACAGGGGGCGGCACTGAAGCTTTCTTT
TRBV6-6	TRBD1	TRBJ1-2	NA	CASSTRQGGNGYTF	TGTGCCAGCAGTACACGACAGGGTGGGAACGGCTACACCTTC
TRBV2	NA	TRBJ1-5	NA	CASSEPPPGYQPQHF	TGTGCCAGCAGTGAACCCCCCCCAGGTTATCAGCCCCAGCATTTT
TRBV28	TRBD1	TRBJ2-7	NA	CASSTPGTGSYEQYF	TGTGCCAGCAGTACCCCCGGGACAGGGAGTTACGAGCAGTACTTC
TRBV30	NA	TRBJ2-7	once	CAWNSQGYEQYF	TGTGCCTGGAATTCCCAGGGCTACGAGCAGTACTTC